A single sample is the source of the 10 T cell receptor beta chains below, sequenced in a study of shared T cell receptors in the human thymus. TCRdb keeps only in-frame clones here, not all; method: immunoSEQ multiplex PCR. The sample has about 710,000 clones, approximately 87% seen once. The same data also went into a second study, on human thymus T cells.

Input material: thymocytes. These receptors all stem from a boy under three years old with a congenital heart defect.

This chain connects TRBV9 to TRBJ2-5; 9 bases match TRBD1. The J call is in doubt because the DNA end fits TRBJ2-7 better. The CDR3 has 16 amino acids. Germline CDR1 SGDLS, CDR2 YYNGEE. CDR3 sequence (DNA): TGTGCCAGCAGCGCCAGGTTTTGGACAGGGGTGGACGAGCAGTACTTC. As protein: CASSARFWTGVDEQYF.

The J gene is TRBJ1-4, the V gene TRBV15; D might be TRBD1 (5 bases). Germline V gives CDR1 LNHNV, CDR2 YYDKDF (reference sequence). This CDR3 is built from 14 residues. The V and J ends lost 9 bases and 4 bases respectively, with 15 bases between them. CDR3 residues: CATNRDFLNEKLFF. The CDR3 DNA sequence: TGTGCCACAAACCGGGACTTCCTTAATGAAAAACTGTTTTTT.

The chain employs TRBV4-3 and TRBJ1-1, with TRBD1 identical over 10 bases. Unmatched junction bases numbered 10, after V lost 5 bases and J lost 4 bases. This CDR3 region has 16 residues. Germline V gives CDR1 LGHNA, CDR2 YSLEER. The DNA of the CDR3 is TGCGCCAGCAGCTCCCGGGACAGGGGAAGGGGCACTGAAGCTTTCTTT. Its translation: CASSSRDRGRGTEAFF.

The chain couples TRBV5-1 to TRBJ2-4, with a possible D match to TRBD1 (6 bases). Trimming shortened V by 1 base and J by 3 bases, and 17 bases separated the two germline ends. The CDR3 is 17 residues long. Germline V gene lookup returns CDR1 SGHRS and CDR2 YFSETQ. CDR3 loop: CASSLFTGHGFKNIQYF. CDR3 DNA sequence: TGCGCCAGCAGCTTGTTTACAGGGCATGGATTCAAAAACATTCAGTACTTC.

This chain connects TRBV28 to TRBJ1-6; D gene unclear. Germline V gene data show CDR1 as MDHEN and CDR2 as SYDVKM. Deletions cut 5 bases from V and 0 bases from J, with 11 bases between. The CDR3 runs 16 residues. Here the CDR3 reads CASSPLASSYNSPLHF. The CDR3 nucleotides are TGTGCCAGCAGTCCCCTCGCTAGCTCCTATAATTCACCCCTCCACTTT. The complete variable domain, with remaining parts taken from reference TRBV28 and TRBJ1-6, reads DVKVTQSSRYLVKRTGEKVFLECVQDMDHENMFWYRQDPGLGLRLIYFSYDVKMKEKGDIPEGYSVSREKKERFSLILESASTNQTSMYLCASSPLASSYNSPLHFGNGTRLTVT.

The V gene is TRBV7-9, the J gene TRBJ1-3; D may be TRBD1 (5 bases). V was clipped by 1 base and J by 1 base, with 11 bases between them. There are 16 residues in the CDR3. CDR1 SEHNR and CDR2 FQNEAQ come from the germline V gene (reference sequence). CDR3: CASSLGQTASGNTIYF. Here the CDR3 DNA reads TGTGCCAGCAGCTTAGGACAGACAGCTTCTGGAAACACCATATATTTT.

The V and J genes are TRBV5-4 and TRBJ2-5; perhaps TRBD2 as D (6 bases). Trimming removed 4 bases from V and 5 bases from J, with 21 bases in between. The length of the CDR3 is 16 residues. Looked up from germline, CDR1 is SGHNT and CDR2 is YYREEE (reference sequence). CDR3 bases: TGTGCCAGCAGCATACCCGGTGGAGGAGGGGTGGAGACCCAGTACTTC. Protein sequence: CASSIPGGGGVETQYF.

This chain connects TRBV7-9 to TRBJ1-1, with TRBD1 matching 7 bases. J gave up 1 base and V 7 bases, and 21 bases lay outside the gene matches. The CDR3 is 19 amino acids. Germline CDR1 and CDR2: SEHNR and FQNEAQ (reference sequence). The CDR3: CASTTHRRDRALRNTEAFF. In DNA, the CDR3 is TGTGCCAGCACCACACACCGGAGAGACAGGGCCTTAAGGAACACTGAAGCTTTCTTT.

V usage is TRBV28 and J usage is TRBJ2-2; 7 bases are shared with TRBD1. The germline CDR1 and CDR2 sequences are MDHEN and SYDVKM. The V and J ends lost 7 bases and 7 bases, in that order; junction bases with no gene match: 9. The CDR3 loop spans 14 amino acids. CDR3 loop: CASTLTGWNGELFF. CDR3 in DNA: TGTGCCAGCACCCTGACAGGGTGGAACGGGGAGCTGTTTTTT.

This clone was seen a few times. CDR3 residues: CASSILPRTGGVLDTIYF. In DNA form, the CDR3 reads TGTGCCAGTAGTATCCTACCCCGGACAGGTGGGGTTTTGGACACCATATATTTT. The J gene is TRBJ1-3, the V gene TRBV19, with 7 bases aligning to TRBD1. The CDR3 sequence is 18 residues long. The germline CDR1 and CDR2 sequences are LNHDA and SQIVND (reference sequence). Trimming removed 3 bases from V and 8 bases from J; junction bases left unmatched: 19.